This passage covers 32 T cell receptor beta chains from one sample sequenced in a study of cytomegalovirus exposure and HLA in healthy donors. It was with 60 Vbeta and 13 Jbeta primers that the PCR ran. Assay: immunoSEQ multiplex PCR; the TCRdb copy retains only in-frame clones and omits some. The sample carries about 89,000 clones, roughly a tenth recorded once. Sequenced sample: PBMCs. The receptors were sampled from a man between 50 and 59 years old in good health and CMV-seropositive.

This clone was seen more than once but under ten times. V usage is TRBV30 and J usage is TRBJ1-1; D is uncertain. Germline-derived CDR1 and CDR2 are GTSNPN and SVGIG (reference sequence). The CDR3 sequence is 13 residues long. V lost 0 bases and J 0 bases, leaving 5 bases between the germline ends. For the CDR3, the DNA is TGTGCCTGGAGTGTGAGGGTGAACACTGAAGCTTTCTTT. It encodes CAWSVRVNTEAFF. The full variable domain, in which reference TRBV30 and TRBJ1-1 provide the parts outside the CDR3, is SQTIHQWPATLVQPVGSPLSLECTVEGTSNPNLYWYRQAAGRGLQLLFYSVGIGQISSEVPQNLSASRPQDRQFILSSKKLLLSDSGFYLCAWSVRVNTEAFFGQGTRLTVV.

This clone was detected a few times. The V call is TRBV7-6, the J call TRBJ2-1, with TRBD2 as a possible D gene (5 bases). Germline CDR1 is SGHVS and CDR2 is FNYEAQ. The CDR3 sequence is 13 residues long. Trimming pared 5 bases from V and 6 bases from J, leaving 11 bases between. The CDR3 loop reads CASSDAGGNEQFF. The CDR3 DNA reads TGTGCCAGCAGCGACGCGGGTGGCAATGAGCAGTTCTTC. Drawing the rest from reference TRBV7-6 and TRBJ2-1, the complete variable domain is GAGVSQSPRYKVTKRGQDVALRCDPISGHVSLYWYRQALGQGPEFLTYFNYEAQQDKSGLPNDRFSAERPEGSISTLTIQRTEQRDSAMYRCASSDAGGNEQFFGPGTRLTVL.

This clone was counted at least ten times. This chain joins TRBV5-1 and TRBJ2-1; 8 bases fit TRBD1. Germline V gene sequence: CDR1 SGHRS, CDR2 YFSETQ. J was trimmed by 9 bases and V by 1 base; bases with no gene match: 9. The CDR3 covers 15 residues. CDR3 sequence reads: CASSLTSTTGVEQFF. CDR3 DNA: TGCGCCAGCAGCTTGACCTCGACGACAGGGGTTGAGCAGTTCTTC.

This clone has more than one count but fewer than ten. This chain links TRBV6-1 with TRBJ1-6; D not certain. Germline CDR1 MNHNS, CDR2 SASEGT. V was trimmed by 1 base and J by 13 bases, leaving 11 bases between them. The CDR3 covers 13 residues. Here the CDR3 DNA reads TGTGCCAGCAGTGAAGTGCATAGTTGGCCCCTCCACTTT. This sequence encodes CASSEVHSWPLHF.

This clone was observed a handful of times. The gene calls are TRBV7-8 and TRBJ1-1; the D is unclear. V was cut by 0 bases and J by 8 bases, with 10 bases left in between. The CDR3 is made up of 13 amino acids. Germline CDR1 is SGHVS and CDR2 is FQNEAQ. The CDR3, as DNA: TGTGCCAGCAGCTTAGCGTCAGGAGGGGAAGCTTTCTTT. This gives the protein CASSLASGGEAFF.

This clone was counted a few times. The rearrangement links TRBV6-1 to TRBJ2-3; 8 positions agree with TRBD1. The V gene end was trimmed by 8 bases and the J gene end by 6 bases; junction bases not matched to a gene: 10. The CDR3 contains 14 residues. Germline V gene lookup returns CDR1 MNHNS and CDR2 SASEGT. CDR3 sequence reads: CASCVQTGADTQYF. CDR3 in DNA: TGTGCCAGCTGTGTCCAGACAGGGGCGGATACGCAGTATTTT.

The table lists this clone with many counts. The chain's CDR3 is CASRTGLAGTDTQYF. For the CDR3, the DNA is TGCGCCAGCAGAACGGGACTAGCGGGCACAGATACGCAGTATTTT. The chain has TRBV4-3 and TRBJ2-3; 11 nucleotides match TRBD2. Unmatched junction bases numbered 3, after V lost 6 bases and J lost 1 base. CDR3 length: 15 residues. Germline V gene lookup returns CDR1 LGHNA and CDR2 YSLEER.

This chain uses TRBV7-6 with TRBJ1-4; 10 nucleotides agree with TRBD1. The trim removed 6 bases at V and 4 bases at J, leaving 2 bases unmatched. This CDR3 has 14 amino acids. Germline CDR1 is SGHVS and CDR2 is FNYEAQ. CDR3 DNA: TGTGCCAGCAGTCGGGACAGGGGTAATGAAAAACTGTTTTTT. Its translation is CASSRDRGNEKLFF.

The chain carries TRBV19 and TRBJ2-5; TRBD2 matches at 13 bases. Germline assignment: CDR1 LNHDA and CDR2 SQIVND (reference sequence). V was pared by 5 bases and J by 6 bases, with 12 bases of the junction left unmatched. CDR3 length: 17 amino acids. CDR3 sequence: CASSGRTSGSLRQTQYF. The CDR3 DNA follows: TGTGCCAGTAGTGGGAGGACTAGCGGGAGCCTCCGTCAGACCCAGTACTTC.

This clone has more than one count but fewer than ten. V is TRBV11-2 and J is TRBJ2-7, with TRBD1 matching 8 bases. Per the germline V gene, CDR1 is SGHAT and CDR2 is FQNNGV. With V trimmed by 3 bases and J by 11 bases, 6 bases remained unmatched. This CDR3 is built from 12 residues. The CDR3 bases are TGTGCCAGCAGCTTGCGGCAGGGGGCCGAGTACTTC. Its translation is CASSLRQGAEYF. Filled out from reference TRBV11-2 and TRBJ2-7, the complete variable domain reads EAGVAQSPRYKIIEKRQSVAFWCNPISGHATLYWYQQILGQGPKLLIQFQNNGVVDDSQLPKDRFSAERLKGVDSTLKIQPAKLEDSAVYLCASSLRQGAEYFGPGTRLTVT.

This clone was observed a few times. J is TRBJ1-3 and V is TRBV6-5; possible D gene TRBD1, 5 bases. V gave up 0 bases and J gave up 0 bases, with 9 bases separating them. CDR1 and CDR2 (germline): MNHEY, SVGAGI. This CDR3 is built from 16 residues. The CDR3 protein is CASSYSDTRSGNTIYF. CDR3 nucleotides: TGTGCCAGCAGTTACTCGGACACCCGCTCTGGAAACACCATATATTTT.

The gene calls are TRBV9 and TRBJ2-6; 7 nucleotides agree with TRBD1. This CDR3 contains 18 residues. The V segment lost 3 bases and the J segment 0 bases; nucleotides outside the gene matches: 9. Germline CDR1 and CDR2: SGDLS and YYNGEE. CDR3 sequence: CASSASLGQSSGANVLTF. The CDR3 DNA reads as TGTGCCAGCAGCGCCTCTTTGGGACAGAGCTCTGGGGCCAACGTCCTGACTTTC.

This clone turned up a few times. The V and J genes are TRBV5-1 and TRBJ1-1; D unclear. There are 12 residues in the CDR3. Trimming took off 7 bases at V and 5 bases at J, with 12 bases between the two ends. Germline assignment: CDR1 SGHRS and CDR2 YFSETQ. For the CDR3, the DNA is TGCGCCAGCGGGTCTGGGAGGACTGAAGCTTTCTTT. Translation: CASGSGRTEAFF.

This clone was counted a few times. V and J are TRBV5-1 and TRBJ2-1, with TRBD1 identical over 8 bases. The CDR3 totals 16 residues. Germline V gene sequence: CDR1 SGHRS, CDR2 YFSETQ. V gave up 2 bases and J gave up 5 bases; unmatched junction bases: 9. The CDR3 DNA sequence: TGCGCCAGCAGCTTCGAGAGACAGGGGTTCCACAATGAGCAGTTCTTC. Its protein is CASSFERQGFHNEQFF.

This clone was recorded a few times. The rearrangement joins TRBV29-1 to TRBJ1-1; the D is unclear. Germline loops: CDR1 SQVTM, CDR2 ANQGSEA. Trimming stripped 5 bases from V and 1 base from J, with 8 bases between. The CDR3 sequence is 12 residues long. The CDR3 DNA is TGCAGCGTTAAGTACAGGAACACTGAAGCTTTCTTT. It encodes CSVKYRNTEAFF.

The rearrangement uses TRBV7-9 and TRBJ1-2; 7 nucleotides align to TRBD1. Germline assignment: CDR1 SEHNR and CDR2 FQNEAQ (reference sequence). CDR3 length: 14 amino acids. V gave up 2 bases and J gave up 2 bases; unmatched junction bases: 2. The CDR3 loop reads CASSLTTGNYGYTF. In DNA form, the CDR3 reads TGTGCCAGCAGCTTAACGACAGGGAACTATGGCTACACCTTC.

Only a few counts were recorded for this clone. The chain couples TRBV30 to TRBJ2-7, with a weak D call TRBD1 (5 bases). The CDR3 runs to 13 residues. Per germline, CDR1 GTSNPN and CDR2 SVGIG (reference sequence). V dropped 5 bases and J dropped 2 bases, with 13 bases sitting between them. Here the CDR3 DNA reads TGTGCCTGGTCCCGGGCAGGGCCCTACGAGCAGTACTTC. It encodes CAWSRAGPYEQYF. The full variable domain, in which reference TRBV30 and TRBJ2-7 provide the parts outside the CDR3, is SQTIHQWPATLVQPVGSPLSLECTVEGTSNPNLYWYRQAAGRGLQLLFYSVGIGQISSEVPQNLSASRPQDRQFILSSKKLLLSDSGFYLCAWSRAGPYEQYFGPGTRLTVT.

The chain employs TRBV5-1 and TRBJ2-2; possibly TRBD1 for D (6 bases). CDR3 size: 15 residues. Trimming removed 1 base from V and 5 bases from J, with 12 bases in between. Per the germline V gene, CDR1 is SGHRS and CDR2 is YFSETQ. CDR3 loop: CASSLTGPGTGELFF. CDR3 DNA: TGCGCCAGCAGCTTGACAGGGCCGGGGACCGGGGAGCTGTTTTTT.

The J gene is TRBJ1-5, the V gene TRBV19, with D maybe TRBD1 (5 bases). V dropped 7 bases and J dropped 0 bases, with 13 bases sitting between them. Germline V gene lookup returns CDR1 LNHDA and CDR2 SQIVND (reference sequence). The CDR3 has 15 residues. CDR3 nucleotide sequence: TGTGCCAGTACCATGGACATCTATAGCAATCAGCCCCAGCATTTT. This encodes CASTMDIYSNQPQHF.

The CDR3 region is CASSLELAGGGEQFF. The CDR3 DNA is TGTGCCAGCAGCTTGGAACTAGCGGGAGGGGGTGAGCAGTTCTTC. This chain links TRBV5-6 with TRBJ2-1, with TRBD2 identical over 13 bases. Germline CDR1 reads SGHDT; CDR2 reads YYEEEE. The CDR3 covers 15 residues. V shed 0 bases and J 9 bases; nucleotides not matched to a gene: 3.

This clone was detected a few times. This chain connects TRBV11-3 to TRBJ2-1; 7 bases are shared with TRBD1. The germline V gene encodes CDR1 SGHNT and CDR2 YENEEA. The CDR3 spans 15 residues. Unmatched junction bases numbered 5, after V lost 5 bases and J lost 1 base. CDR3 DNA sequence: TGTGCCAGCAGCCTACGACAGGGATCCTACAATGAGCAGTTCTTC. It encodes CASSLRQGSYNEQFF.

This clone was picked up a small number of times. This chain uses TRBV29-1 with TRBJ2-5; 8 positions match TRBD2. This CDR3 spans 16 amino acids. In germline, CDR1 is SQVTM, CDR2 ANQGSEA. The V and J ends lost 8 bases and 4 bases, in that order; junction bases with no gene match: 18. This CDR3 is CSLGGAGAGGGETQYF. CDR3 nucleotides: TGCAGCCTCGGAGGAGCGGGAGCAGGAGGAGGAGAGACCCAGTACTTC. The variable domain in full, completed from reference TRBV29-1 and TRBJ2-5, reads SAVISQKPSRDICQRGTSLTIQCQVDSQVTMMFWYRQQPGQSLTLIATANQGSEATYESGFVIDKFPISRPNLTFSTLTVSNMSPEDSSIYLCSLGGAGAGGGETQYFGPGTRLLVL.

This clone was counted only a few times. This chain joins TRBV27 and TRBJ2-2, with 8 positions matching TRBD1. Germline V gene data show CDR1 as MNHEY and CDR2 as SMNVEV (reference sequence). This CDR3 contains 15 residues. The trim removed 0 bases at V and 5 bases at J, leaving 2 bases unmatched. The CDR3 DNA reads TGTGCCAGCAGTTTATCGGGGGACAGGACCGGGGAGCTGTTTTTT. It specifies CASSLSGDRTGELFF.

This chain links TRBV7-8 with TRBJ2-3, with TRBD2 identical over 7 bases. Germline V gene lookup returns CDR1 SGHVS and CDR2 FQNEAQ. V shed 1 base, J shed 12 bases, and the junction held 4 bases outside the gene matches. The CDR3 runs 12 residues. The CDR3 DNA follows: TGTGCCAGCAGCTTAGATTGGACTAGACAGTATTTT. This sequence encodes CASSLDWTRQYF.

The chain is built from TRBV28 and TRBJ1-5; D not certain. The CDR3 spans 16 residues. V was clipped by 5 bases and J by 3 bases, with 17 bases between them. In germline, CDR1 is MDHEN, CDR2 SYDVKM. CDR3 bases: TGTGCCAGCAGTCTACGAATGGGCACAAACAATCAGCCCCAGCATTTT. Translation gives CASSLRMGTNNQPQHF.

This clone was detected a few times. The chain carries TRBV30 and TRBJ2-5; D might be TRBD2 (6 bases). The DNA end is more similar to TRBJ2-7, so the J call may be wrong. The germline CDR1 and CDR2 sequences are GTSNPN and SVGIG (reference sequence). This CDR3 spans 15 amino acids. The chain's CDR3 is CAWSVPQRAYYEQYF. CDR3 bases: TGTGCCTGGAGTGTACCCCAGCGGGCTTACTACGAGCAGTACTTC.

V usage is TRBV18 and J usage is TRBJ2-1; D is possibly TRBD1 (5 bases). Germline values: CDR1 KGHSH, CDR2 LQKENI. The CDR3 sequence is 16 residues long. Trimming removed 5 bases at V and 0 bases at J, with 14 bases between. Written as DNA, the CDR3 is TGTGCCAGCTCATCGAGGACAACCAGCTCCTACAATGAGCAGTTCTTC. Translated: CASSSRTTSSYNEQFF.

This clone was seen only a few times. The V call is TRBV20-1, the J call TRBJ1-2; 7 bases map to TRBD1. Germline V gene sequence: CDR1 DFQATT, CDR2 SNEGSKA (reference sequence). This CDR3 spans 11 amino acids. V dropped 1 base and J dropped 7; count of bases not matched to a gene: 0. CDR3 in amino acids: CSARAGGGYTF. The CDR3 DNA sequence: TGCAGTGCTAGAGCAGGGGGTGGCTACACCTTC.

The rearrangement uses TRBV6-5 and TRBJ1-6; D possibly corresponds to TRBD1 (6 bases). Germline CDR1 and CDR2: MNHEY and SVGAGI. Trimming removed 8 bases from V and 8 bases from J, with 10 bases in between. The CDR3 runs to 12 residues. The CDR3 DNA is TGTGCCAGCTACAGGGTGGATTCACCCCTCCACTTT. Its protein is CASYRVDSPLHF.

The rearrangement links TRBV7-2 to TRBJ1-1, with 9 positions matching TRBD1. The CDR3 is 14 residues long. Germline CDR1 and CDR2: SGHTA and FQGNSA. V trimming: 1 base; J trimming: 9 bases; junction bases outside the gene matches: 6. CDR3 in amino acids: CASSLEPTGGKAFF. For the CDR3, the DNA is TGTGCCAGCAGCTTAGAACCGACAGGGGGGAAAGCTTTCTTT.

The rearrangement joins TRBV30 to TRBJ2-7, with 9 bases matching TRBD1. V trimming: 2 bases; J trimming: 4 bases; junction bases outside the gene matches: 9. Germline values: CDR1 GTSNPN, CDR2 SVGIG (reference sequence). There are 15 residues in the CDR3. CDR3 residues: CAWSYRGLQFYEQYF. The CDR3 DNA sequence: TGTGCCTGGAGTTACAGGGGGCTCCAATTTTACGAGCAGTACTTC.

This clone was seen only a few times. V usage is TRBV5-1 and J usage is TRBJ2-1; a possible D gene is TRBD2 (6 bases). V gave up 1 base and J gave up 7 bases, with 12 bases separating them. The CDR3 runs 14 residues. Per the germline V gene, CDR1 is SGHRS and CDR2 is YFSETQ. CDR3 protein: CASSLWRDANEQFF. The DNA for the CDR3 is TGCGCCAGCAGCTTGTGGCGGGATGCGAATGAGCAGTTCTTC.